The clone carrying this TCR beta chain was observed a handful of times. This sample is drawn from a study of human T cells and chemical hapten exposure. Time point defined: pre-sensitization, week 0. Treatment here: therapeutic diphenylcyclopropenone sensitization with weekly scalp DPC. TCRdb independently ran MiXCR on the RACE reads; one entry per CDR3 protein. This table holds about 380,000 distinct CDR3 sequences, 5.1% found once. The starting material was whole blood, obtained in connection with sensitization to the hapten diphenylcyclopropenone (DPC). The TCR was taken from a woman aged 45-65 years with alopecia areata. Some clones in this sample may be carry-over from other donors' samples.

The CDR3: CASSTSRGITEAFF. CDR3 DNA sequence: TGTGCCAGCAGTACCTCCAGGGGTATCACTGAAGCTTTCTTT. The chain is built from TRBV28 and TRBJ1-1; D might be TRBD1 (6 bases). This CDR3 region has 14 residues. V was shortened by 5 bases and J by 4 bases, with 14 bases between the two germline ends. CDR1 is MDHEN and CDR2 is SYDVKM in the germline V gene.